These T cell receptor beta chains were read from a single sample in a study of tumor-infiltrating lymphocytes in primary liver carcinoma. TCRdb fed the multiplex PCR reads into MiXCR, producing one record per CDR3 protein. The table lists 70,000 to 75,000 distinct CDR3 sequences, about 72% of them singletons, with roughly a quarter in the top ten. Sequencing was carried out using liver tumor tissue from sampling region 4. The receptors derive from a man aged 35 to 55 with primary liver carcinoma and hepatitis B virus infection. Each CDR3 is given with its conserved first and last residue. The D gene is left open where the match is weak. Size tells how often a clone was seen (once, few, many) or the class of an expanded clone, and some rows leave it out.

j_call	v_call	clone_size	d_call	cdr3_aa	cdr3_nt
TRBJ2-3	TRBV12-3/TRBV12-4	NA	TRBD2	CASSQNGYTSGRSPDTHYF	TGTGCCAGCAGTCAGAACGGATACACCAGCGGGAGGTCCCCAGATACGCACTATTTT
TRBJ2-5	TRBV12-3/TRBV12-4	NA	NA	CAGSSRDSSKGTQYF	TGTGCCGGCAGTTCCCGGGACTCCTCGAAAGGGACCCAGTACTTC
TRBJ2-2	TRBV11-3	NA	TRBD2	CASSPGLAGYTGELFF	TGTGCCAGCAGCCCCGGACTAGCGGGCTACACCGGGGAGCTGTTTTTT
TRBJ2-1	TRBV10-3	many	TRBD2	CAISESYGLADNEQFF	TGTGCCATCAGTGAGTCCTACGGACTAGCGGACAATGAGCAGTTCTTC
TRBJ1-1	TRBV11-2	NA	NA	CASSFDLSGRVAEASF	TGTGCCAGCAGCTTCGATTTGAGCGGAAGAGTCGCAGAAGCTTCCTTT
TRBJ2-1	TRBV12-3/TRBV12-4	NA	NA	CASSRQEGDKEQFF	TGTGCCAGTAGCCGCCAGGAAGGGGACAAAGAGCAGTTCTTC
TRBJ2-2	TRBV18	once	NA	CASSPSLLANTGELFF	TGTGCCAGCTCACCATCATTATTAGCCAACACCGGGGAGCTGTTTTTT
TRBJ1-1	TRBV6-5	many	NA	CASSYGVGTEAFF	TGTGCCAGCAGTTACGGGGTTGGGACTGAAGCTTTCTTT
TRBJ2-2	TRBV11-1	medium-sized	TRBD1	CASSIQGQGKTGELFF	TGTGCCAGCAGCATACAAGGACAGGGGAAAACCGGGGAGCTGTTTTTT
TRBJ2-2	TRBV7-3	NA	TRBD1	CASSSQPSQGSGELFF	TGTGCCAGCAGCTCACAACCATCACAGGGGTCCGGGGAGCTGTTTTTT
TRBJ2-1	TRBV19	NA	NA	CASSIVRDNEQFF	TGTGCCAGTAGTATCGTCAGGGACAATGAGCAGTTCTTC
TRBJ2-3	TRBV20-1	NA	NA	CSANREADTQYF	TGCAGTGCTAACAGGGAGGCAGATACGCAGTATTTT
TRBJ2-3	TRBV12-5	NA	NA	CASGWSDTQYF	TGTGCTAGTGGTTGGAGCGATACGCAATATTTT
TRBJ2-3	TRBV7-8	NA	NA	CASTLAARASERAADTQYF	TGTGCCAGCACCTTAGCGGCCCGGGCTAGCGAGAGGGCCGCGGATACGCAGTATTTT
TRBJ2-3	TRBV11-1	few	NA	CTNSFTDTQYF	TGTACCAACAGCTTCACAGATACGCAGTATTTT
TRBJ2-3	TRBV6-5	NA	TRBD2	CVSSYDAGGGDTLYF	TGTGTCAGCAGTTATGATGCGGGAGGGGGAGATACGCTGTATTTT
TRBJ2-5	TRBV7-9	NA	TRBD1	CDNSTGEETQYF	TGTGACAACAGCACAGGGGAAGAGACCCAGTACTTC
TRBJ1-5	TRBV6-1	many	NA	CASSEEHFYSNQPQHF	TGTGCCAGCAGTGAAGAACATTTCTATAGCAATCAGCCCCAGCATTTT
TRBJ2-3	TRBV11-2	NA	NA	CANSLDVGGLTDTRYF	TGTGCCAACAGCTTAGATGTGGGGGGCCTCACCGATACGCGGTACTTT
TRBJ2-1	TRBV6-2/TRBV6-3	NA	TRBD2	CASSETGRATYNEQFF	TGTGCTAGCAGTGAAACCGGGAGGGCAACCTACAATGAGCAGTTCTTC
TRBJ1-6	TRBV10-3	many	NA	CAIGRQSYNSPLHF	TGTGCCATTGGGAGGCAGTCCTATAATTCACCCCTCCACTTT
TRBJ1-1	TRBV11-2	NA	NA	CASNSKWRGAPNTEAFF	TGTGCCAGCAACTCAAAGTGGAGGGGAGCCCCGAACACTGAGGCTTTCTTT
TRBJ2-3	TRBV14	NA	TRBD2	CTSSPDVAGVSTDTQYF	TGTACCAGCAGTCCAGATGTAGCGGGAGTGAGTACAGATACGCAGTATTTT
TRBJ2-7	TRBV25-1	many	NA	CASSQTGTYEQYF	TGTGCCAGCAGTCAGACAGGTACCTACGAGCAGTACTTC
TRBJ2-7	TRBV2	many	TRBD1	CASSFDRGRSDEQYF	TGTGCCAGCAGTTTCGACAGGGGGCGTTCGGACGAGCAGTACTTC
TRBJ1-1	TRBV28	NA	NA	CVSIPATGGNTEAFF	TGTGTCAGCATTCCCGCGACGGGGGGGAACACTGAGGCTTTCTTT
TRBJ1-1	TRBV29-1	NA	NA	CRVAQWNTEVFF	TGCAGAGTTGCACAGTGGAACACTGAAGTTTTCTTT
TRBJ1-2	TRBV12-3/TRBV12-4	many	NA	CASSFAGTGGYTF	TGTGCCAGCAGTTTCGCAGGGACCGGCGGCTACACCTTC
TRBJ2-7	TRBV11-2	NA	NA	CARSFLWGEQYF	TGTGCCAGAAGCTTCCTGTGGGGCGAGCAGTACTTT
TRBJ2-6	TRBV28	once	TRBD2	CPSSSGTSGLSRGGANVLTF	TGTCCCAGCAGTTCCGGGACTAGCGGGCTTTCTCGGGGAGGGGCCAACGTCCTGACTTTC
TRBJ2-7	TRBV5-1	NA	TRBD1	CASSFTGTGAGGSPYEQYF	TGCGCCAGCAGCTTCACCGGGACAGGGGCTGGCGGGAGCCCCTACGAGCAGTACTTC